This TCR beta chain appears in the sequencing data of a study of glioma-infiltrating T cells after dendritic cell vaccination. At the level of the study: Autologous tumor lysate-pulsed dendritic cell vaccination was given between the early 2000s and the early 2010s. Dendritic cells derived from monocytes and pulsed with autologous tumor lysate formed the vaccine. Study-wide results and caveats: Survival was not directly related to TCR clonality in these patients.

Germline V lookup: CDR1 ENHRY, CDR2 SYGVKD. Trimming left V 6 bases short and J 6 bases short, with 18 bases between. CDR3 length: 16 amino acids. The primer mix had 60 V beta and 13 J beta primers. Sequencing used immunoSEQ multiplex PCR; TCRdb keeps in-frame clones, though not all of them. The sample has about 73,000 clones, over 75% seen once. Concerning this clone itself: Its specificity is unknown. The sample holds other DNA sequences that translate to the same CDR3.

This sequence originates from a human donor with glioblastoma. The sequencing used blood, collected before dendritic cell vaccination. The rearrangement uses TRBV10-3 and TRBJ1-6; D is possibly TRBD1 (5 bases). CDR3 nucleotide sequence: TGTGCCATCAGGGTGGGGCCGACGGCCATTAATTCACCCCTCCACTTT. Protein product: CAIRVGPTAINSPLHF.